The rows below give T cell receptor beta chains drawn from one sample of a study of beta chain features in type 1 diabetes. Clones were read by immunoSEQ multiplex PCR, and TCRdb kept only the in-frame ones, dropping some. In the table there are 400,000 to 500,000 clones, over 11% of which are singletons. Sequences were obtained from naive CD4+ T cells from blood. Receptor source: a man aged 25 to 40 in good health. Each CDR3 is given with its conserved first and last residue. D genes are given only for firm matches. Clone size is stated in some rows and not others, as once, few, many or a class when expanded.

>TRBV13|-|few|TRBJ2-1
TGTGCCACAGAGGGGAAGGGGACTCCCCATGAGCAGTTCTTC
CATEGKGTPHEQFF
>TRBV4-3|-|-|TRBJ2-5
TGCGCCAGCAGCCAAAACCGGGACTGGTTAGAGACCCAGTACTTC
CASSQNRDWLETQYF
>TRBV19|TRBD1|-|TRBJ1-5
TGTGCCAGTAGAGAAATTGGGACAGGGAACCAGCCCCAGCATTTT
CASREIGTGNQPQHF
>TRBV30|-|-|TRBJ2-4
TGTGCCTGGAGTGTAAACAAAAACATTCAGTACTTC
CAWSVNKNIQYF
>TRBV7-8|-|few|TRBJ2-5
TGTGCCAGCAGCTCCAGGGGGGCCCTTCGGGAGACCCAGTACTTC
CASSSRGALRETQYF
>TRBV23-1|-|few|TRBJ2-1
TGCGCCAGCAGTCAGACAAGCTCCTACAATGAGCAGTTCTTC
CASSQTSSYNEQFF
>TRBV11-2|-|few|TRBJ2-7
TGTGCCAGCAGCTTAATGCTCGTGGTTTTAGAGGCGTCGGAGCAGTACTTC
CASSLMLVVLEASEQYF
>TRBV29-1|TRBD1|few|TRBJ2-5
TGCAGCATAAGGGACAGGGGGCGACGGGAGACCCAGTACTTC
CSIRDRGRRETQYF
>TRBV9|-|few|TRBJ1-1
TGTGCCAGCAGCGTAGCTCTGCACACTGAAGCTTTCTTT
CASSVALHTEAFF
>TRBV9|-|once|TRBJ2-5
TGTGCCAGCAGCGTAGCCCCTCTGGTGGGTAAGAATCGCCAAGAGACCCAGTACTTC
CASSVAPLVGKNRQETQYF
>TRBV30|TRBD2|few|TRBJ2-1
TGTGCCTTCCGAGCGGGAGCAAACAATGAGCAGTTCTTC
CAFRAGANNEQFF
>TRBV4-3|-|few|TRBJ2-3
TGCGCCAGCAGGGGAGGGGGCGCGCAGTATTTT
CASRGGGAQYF
>TRBV4-1|-|-|TRBJ1-4
TGCGCCAGCAGCCACCTGACGGTAGAGAATGAAAAACTGTTTTTT
CASSHLTVENEKLFF
>TRBV5-4|-|-|TRBJ2-3
TGTGCCAGCAGCGCGGAAACTAGCACAGATACGCAGTATTTT
CASSAETSTDTQYF
>TRBV30|-|-|TRBJ1-1
TGTGCCTGGAGTCCGCTCGCCCGACAGGCTTTCTTT
CAWSPLARQAFF
>TRBV7-2|-|few|TRBJ2-5
TGTGCCAGCAGTCAGGGAACTCAGTACTTC
CASSQGTQYF
>TRBV4-1|-|few|TRBJ2-7
TGCGCCAGCAGCCAAGTGTCCGCATCCTACGAGCAGTACTTC
CASSQVSASYEQYF
>TRBV13|-|-|TRBJ2-3
TGTGCCAGCAGCAGCCTCGTAACTACACCAGATACGCAGTATTTT
CASSSLVTTPDTQYF
>TRBV29-1|-|-|TRBJ2-1
TGCAGCGTTGTTCCCTACAATGAGCAGTTCTTC
CSVVPYNEQFF
>TRBV7-9|-|-|TRBJ2-7
TGTGCCAGCAGCTTAAATGAGGGAACCTACGAGCAGTACTTC
CASSLNEGTYEQYF
>TRBV11-2|-|few|TRBJ2-3
TGTGCCAGCAGCTTATCGGTTGACACGCAGTATTTT
CASSLSVDTQYF
>TRBV5-4|TRBD1|-|TRBJ1-4
TGTGCCAGCAGCCGCGGACAGGGGGGTTCCATTAATGAAAAACTGTTTTTT
CASSRGQGGSINEKLFF
>TRBV4-2|TRBD1|few|TRBJ2-2
TGTGCCAGCAGCCAGGGGACAGGGACCGGGGAGCTGTTTTTT
CASSQGTGTGELFF
>TRBV2|-|-|TRBJ2-2
TGTGCCAGCAGTGAGGGTACCGGGGAGCTGTTTTTT
CASSEGTGELFF